These 21 T cell receptor beta chains originate from one sample sequenced in a study of tumor-infiltrating lymphocytes in localized non-small cell lung cancer. Sequencing used immunoSEQ multiplex PCR; TCRdb keeps in-frame clones, though not all of them. Here the sample spans approximately 5,700 clones, about 81% being singletons. The sample taken for sequencing was lung tumor tissue. These receptors came from a human donor with non-small cell lung cancer.

The chain employs TRBV7-2 and TRBJ2-1; D is unresolved. Germline assignment: CDR1 SGHTA and CDR2 FQGNSA. This CDR3 comprises 14 residues. The V end was cut by 1 base, the J end by 13 bases, with 17 bases between. The CDR3 DNA follows: TGTGCCAGCAGCTTAGAGGGTCCCCTGATCAGCCAGTTCTTC. Translation: CASSLEGPLISQFF.

The CDR3 sequence is CASSPGTGNQPQHF. The CDR3 nucleotides are TGCGCCAGCAGCCCTGGGACCGGGAATCAGCCCCAGCATTTT. The rearrangement joins TRBV5-1 to TRBJ1-5; weak D call: TRBD1 (5 bases). V was shortened by 4 bases and J by 4 bases, with 12 bases between the two germline ends. CDR3 length equals 14 residues. CDR1 and CDR2 (germline): SGHRS, YFSETQ. Using reference TRBV5-1 and TRBJ1-5 for the parts outside the CDR3, the full variable domain is KAGVTQTPRYLIKTRGQQVTLSCSPISGHRSVSWYQQTPGQGLQFLFEYFSETQRNKGNFPGRFSGRQFSNSRSEMNVSTLELGDSALYLCASSPGTGNQPQHFGDGTRLSIL.

The genes are TRBV19 and TRBJ1-5; D is unclear. This CDR3 comprises 14 residues. CDR1 is LNHDA, CDR2 SQIVND, per germline (reference sequence). Trimming stripped 5 bases from V and 10 bases from J, with 18 bases between. The CDR3 loop is CASSPQVNYYPQHF. CDR3 nucleotide sequence: TGTGCCAGTAGTCCCCAGGTTAACTATTACCCCCAGCATTTT.

CDR3 coding DNA: TGTGCCAGTAGTATCCGTCTCGGGCGGGACTATGGCTACACCTTC. The encoded protein is CASSIRLGRDYGYTF. The rearrangement uses TRBV19 and TRBJ1-2; D uncertain. There are 15 residues in the CDR3. Trimming shortened V by 3 bases and J by 3 bases, and 14 bases separated the two germline ends. The germline CDR1 and CDR2 sequences are LNHDA and SQIVND (reference sequence).

This clone was counted once. The chain couples TRBV7-9 to TRBJ2-5, with 9 bases lining up with TRBD1. This CDR3 has 16 amino acids. V was pared by 5 bases and J by 5 bases, with 12 bases of the junction left unmatched. Per the germline V gene, CDR1 is SEHNR and CDR2 is FQNEAQ (reference sequence). The CDR3 bases are TGTGCCAGCAGCCTCCGGGACAGGGATCGGCAGGAGACCCAGTACTTC. It is translated as CASSLRDRDRQETQYF.

The V call is TRBV6-5, the J call TRBJ2-7, with 9 bases fitting TRBD1. There are 14 residues in the CDR3. CDR1 and CDR2 from the germline V gene are MNHEY and SVGAGI. Unmatched junction bases numbered 3, after V lost 5 bases and J lost 1 base. CDR3 region: CASSLGQGSYEQYF. DNA of the CDR3: TGTGCCAGCAGTCTGGGACAGGGTTCCTACGAGCAGTACTTC.

This chain joins TRBV7-2 and TRBJ1-1; D is unclear. Trimming shortened V by 1 base and J by 7 bases, and 13 bases separated the two germline ends. Per germline, CDR1 SGHTA and CDR2 FQGNSA. The CDR3 extends over 14 amino acids. CDR3 coding DNA: TGTGCCAGCAGCTTAGAGGTGTCGGGCCGTGAAGCTTTCTTT. This translates into CASSLEVSGREAFF.

V is TRBV18 and J is TRBJ2-3; D call uncertain. Trimming left V 4 bases short and J 0 bases short, with 8 bases between. Germline V gives CDR1 KGHSH, CDR2 LQKENI. The CDR3 length is 14 residues. CDR3 DNA: TGTGCCAGCTCACTAACCGGGAGCACAGATACGCAGTATTTT. It translates to CASSLTGSTDTQYF.

The genes are TRBV30 and TRBJ2-7; no clear D gene. CDR3 size: 14 residues. V dropped 4 bases and J dropped 2 bases, with 15 bases sitting between them. Germline V gene data show CDR1 as GTSNPN and CDR2 as SVGIG (reference sequence). The CDR3 nucleotides read TGTGCCTGGACAAGGATGGACCCTCCCTACGAGCAGTACTTC. Its protein is CAWTRMDPPYEQYF.

This clone has only one observation. The chain carries TRBV7-9 and TRBJ1-5; D might be TRBD1 (5 bases). Per the germline V gene, CDR1 is SEHNR and CDR2 is FQNEAQ (reference sequence). This CDR3 has 15 amino acids. V dropped 1 base and J dropped 4 bases, with 11 bases sitting between them. The DNA for the CDR3 is TGTGCCAGCAGCTTAGGAGGGGACCAAAATCAGCCCCAGCATTTT. Translation: CASSLGGDQNQPQHF.

The V gene is TRBV5-6, the J gene TRBJ1-5; 9 bases line up with TRBD1. The germline gives CDR1 SGHDT, CDR2 YYEEEE. The CDR3 spans 18 residues. V shed 0 bases, J shed 2 bases, and the junction held 9 bases outside the gene matches. The CDR3 reads CASSLGTGVLPRNQPQHF. CDR3 DNA: TGTGCCAGCAGCTTGGGGACAGGGGTTCTACCCCGCAATCAGCCCCAGCATTTT.

This clone turned up a few times. V gene TRBV11-2 combines with J gene TRBJ1-2; tentative D call: TRBD1 (5 bases). The V gene's germline CDR1 is SGHAT and CDR2 FQNNGV. The V end was cut by 5 bases, the J end by 7 bases, with 20 bases between. The CDR3 consists of 15 residues. Written as DNA, the CDR3 is TGTGCCAGCAGCCACTACCAGGGATCGGGTGGTGGCTACACCTTC. This sequence encodes CASSHYQGSGGGYTF.

The chain combines TRBV7-8 with TRBJ1-1; 7 nucleotides align to TRBD1. The CDR3 has 15 amino acids. Germline CDR1 is SGHVS and CDR2 is FQNEAQ. The V gene end was trimmed by 5 bases and the J gene end by 3 bases; junction bases not matched to a gene: 9. The CDR3 DNA reads as TGTGCCAGCAGCGCCCGACAGGGTCGGGACACTGAAGCTTTCTTT. Its translation: CASSARQGRDTEAFF.

The chain employs TRBV4-1 and TRBJ2-5; 10 bases are a match to TRBD2. The J call is doubtful: the DNA matches TRBJ2-7 better. Per the germline V gene, CDR1 is MGHRA and CDR2 is YSYEKL. The CDR3 extends over 17 amino acids. The CDR3 DNA sequence: TGCGCCAGCAGCCTCCCTTCGACTAGCGGGTACACCTACGAGCAGTACTTC. Translation gives CASSLPSTSGYTYEQYF.

This chain uses TRBV18 with TRBJ1-3; 7 nucleotides line up with TRBD1. Germline-derived CDR1 and CDR2 are KGHSH and LQKENI. The ends lost 6 bases at V and 2 bases at J; junction bases unmatched: 7. This CDR3 spans 15 amino acids. As DNA, the CDR3 is TGTGCCAGCTCCTCCGGGACAGAGACTGGAAACACCATATATTTT. The encoded protein is CASSSGTETGNTIYF.

The chain couples TRBV2 to TRBJ1-5; D unresolved. CDR3 length: 13 residues. The V gene lost 2 bases and the J gene lost 7 bases, with 9 bases spanning the gap. CDR1 is SNHLY, CDR2 FYNNEI, per germline. The CDR3 is CASSETWEQPQHF. The CDR3 nucleotides read TGTGCCAGCAGTGAAACGTGGGAGCAGCCCCAGCATTTT.

This clone was seen once. The CDR3 DNA reads TGTGCCAGCTCACCACTAACCGGATTAATTAGTACGCAGTATTTT. It codes for CASSPLTGLISTQYF. The J gene is TRBJ2-3, the V gene TRBV18; D not resolved. V lost 1 base to trimming and J lost 8 bases, with 16 bases between them. CDR1 is KGHSH and CDR2 is LQKENI in the germline V gene. This CDR3 comprises 15 residues.

The J gene is TRBJ2-1, the V gene TRBV5-1, with D possibly being TRBD1 or TRBD2 (5 bases each). The V end was cut by 5 bases, the J end by 2 bases, with 11 bases between. CDR3 size: 14 residues. The germline gives CDR1 SGHRS, CDR2 YFSETQ. The CDR3 DNA reads TGCGCCAGCAGAATCGGGGACCCCTACAATGAGCAGTTCTTC. Its translation: CASRIGDPYNEQFF.

V gene TRBV15 combines with J gene TRBJ2-7; D gene unclear. The CDR3 extends over 11 amino acids. Germline lookup yields CDR1 LNHNV and CDR2 YYDKDF (reference sequence). Between the trimmed V and J ends, which lost 1 base and 7 bases, there was a span of 5 bases. CDR3 sequence (DNA): TGTGCCACCAGCAGAGCCGAAGAGCAGTACTTC. Its protein is CATSRAEEQYF.

CDR3 bases: TGCGCCAGCAGCTTGGATGCCAAACAGGGTTATGGCTACACCTTC. Translating gives CASSLDAKQGYGYTF. The chain employs TRBV5-1 and TRBJ1-2; tentatively, D is TRBD1 (6 bases). With 0 bases removed from V and 5 bases from J, the gap between germline ends came to 14 bases. The V gene's germline CDR1 is SGHRS and CDR2 YFSETQ. The CDR3 runs 15 residues. The full variable domain, rest sourced from reference TRBV5-1 and TRBJ1-2, is KAGVTQTPRYLIKTRGQQVTLSCSPISGHRSVSWYQQTPGQGLQFLFEYFSETQRNKGNFPGRFSGRQFSNSRSEMNVSTLELGDSALYLCASSLDAKQGYGYTFGSGTRLTVV.

This rearrangement joins TRBV30 to TRBJ1-1; D is undetermined. The V gene lost 0 bases and the J gene lost 2 bases, with 4 bases spanning the gap. The CDR3 has 12 amino acids. Looked up from germline, CDR1 is GTSNPN and CDR2 is SVGIG (reference sequence). The CDR3 loop reads CAWSVYNTEAFF. The CDR3, as DNA: TGTGCCTGGAGTGTATATAACACTGAAGCTTTCTTT.